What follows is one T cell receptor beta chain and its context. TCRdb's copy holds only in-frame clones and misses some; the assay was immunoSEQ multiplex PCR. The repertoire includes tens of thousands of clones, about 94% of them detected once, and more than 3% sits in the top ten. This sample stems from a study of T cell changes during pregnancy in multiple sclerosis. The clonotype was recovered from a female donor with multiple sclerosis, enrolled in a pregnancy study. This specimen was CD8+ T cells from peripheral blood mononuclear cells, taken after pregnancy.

CDR3 region: CASSVGGATYEQYF. CDR3 DNA sequence: TGTGCCAGCAGCGTAGGAGGAGCTACCTACGAGCAGTACTTC. The V and J genes are TRBV9 and TRBJ2-7, with no clear D. V dropped 0 bases and J dropped 2 bases, with 9 bases sitting between them. Germline V gene data show CDR1 as SGDLS and CDR2 as YYNGEE. The CDR3 covers 14 residues.